This T cell receptor beta chain derives from a study of tumor-infiltrating lymphocytes in primary liver carcinoma. Total RNA (roughly 530 ng) served as template for TCR beta cDNA synthesis primed by a constant-region primer. Three-round nested multiplex PCR performed with slightly modified ARM-PCR produced the TCR beta libraries. TRBV1-TRBV30 forward primers and a C-beta reverse primer were used in the first two PCR rounds, which each ran for nine to ten cycles. In TCRdb, the multiplex PCR reads were re-called with MiXCR into one record per CDR3 protein. The sample shows hundreds of thousands of distinct CDR3 sequences, nearly 60% of them seen only once. The CDR3 length is 13 residues. V lost 0 bases, J lost 9 bases, and 11 bases lay in between. Remarks on this clonotype: A much bigger clone sits one base away, suggesting this may be a read error.

Out of unsorted whole blood came the blood RNA, and germline DNA was extracted as well. Sampling before surgery obtained roughly 4.1 milliliters of peripheral blood. V usage is TRBV12-3 or TRBV12-4 and J usage is TRBJ1-2; no firm D call. Sequencing was done on a sample of peripheral blood. This clonotype was sampled from a woman aged 30 to 39 with primary liver carcinoma and hepatitis B virus infection. Here the CDR3 reads CASSLAPNSSYTF. The CDR3, as DNA: TGTGCCAGCAGTTTAGCGCCAAACAGCAGCTACACCTTC.